This T cell receptor (beta chain) originates from a study of T cell responses to AZD1222 COVID-19 vaccine. Study-wide findings and caveats: Recipients of AZD1222 seropositive at baseline numbered only six or seven. Repertoire sampling occurred only after the peak T cell response. Spike was spanned by vaccine-associated CD4 TCRs, which were dominant at 160-218 and 743-854.

To note about this clone: Its specificity is unknown.

This CDR3 region has 14 residues. V was clipped by 4 bases and J by 4 bases, with 9 bases between them. Germline assignment: CDR1 SGHRS and CDR2 YFSETQ. Libraries were prepared by immunoSEQ multiplex PCR; TCRdb keeps only in-frame clonotypes and omits some of them. The sample holds tens of thousands of clones, just under 90% seen once. The chain couples TRBV5-1 to TRBJ1-6; D is unresolved. This material consisted of peripheral blood, taken on day 0 of AZD1222 vaccination. This sequence originates from an adult in good health. The CDR3, as DNA: TGCGCCAGCAGCGAGGACGAGTATAATTCACCCCTCCACTTT. Translation: CASSEDEYNSPLHF.